This T cell receptor beta chain emerged from a study of blood T cell repertoires in COVID-19. Turning to the study itself: From the United States, Italy and Spain came samples of acute and convalescent COVID-19. T cells, B-cell-depleted T cells, or PBMCs supplied cDNA or gDNA.

Trimming removed 5 bases from V and 4 bases from J, with 14 bases in between. The CDR3 contains 14 residues. CDR1 is MRHNA and CDR2 is SNTAGT in the germline V gene. Per the original data handling: Reference gene primer amplification in the assay estimated nucleated cell counts. Clones were sequenced by immunoSEQ multiplex PCR, and TCRdb holds only the in-frame ones, with some missing. That table is the source of V, J and clone size, and D and trimming were worked out from the DNA. The table has roughly 390,000 clones, 85% seen once. This sequence was found in a woman under 30 with acute or convalescent COVID-19. The chain combines TRBV6-4 with TRBJ1-1; TRBD1 might be the D (5 bases). The sample taken for sequencing was peripheral blood. The CDR3 loop reads CASSNQGLGTEAFF. The CDR3 DNA sequence: TGTGCCAGCAGTAACCAGGGTCTCGGCACTGAAGCTTTCTTT.